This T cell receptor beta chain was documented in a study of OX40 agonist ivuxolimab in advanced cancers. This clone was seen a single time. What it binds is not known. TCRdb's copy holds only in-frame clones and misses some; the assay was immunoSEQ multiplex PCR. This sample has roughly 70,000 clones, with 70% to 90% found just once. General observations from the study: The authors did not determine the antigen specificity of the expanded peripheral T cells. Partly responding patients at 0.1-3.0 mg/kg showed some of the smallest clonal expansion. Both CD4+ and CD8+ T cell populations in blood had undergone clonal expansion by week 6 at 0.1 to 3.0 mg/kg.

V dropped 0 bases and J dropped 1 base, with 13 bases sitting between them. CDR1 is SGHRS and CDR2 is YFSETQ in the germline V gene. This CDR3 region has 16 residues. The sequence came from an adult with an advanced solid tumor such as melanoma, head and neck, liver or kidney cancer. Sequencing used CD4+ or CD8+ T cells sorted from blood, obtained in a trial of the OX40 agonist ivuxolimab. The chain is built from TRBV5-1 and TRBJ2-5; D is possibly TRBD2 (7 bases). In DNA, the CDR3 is TGCGCCAGCAGCTTGGGTACAGGGAGGGCCCAAGAGACCCAGTACTTC. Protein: CASSLGTGRAQETQYF.